This T cell receptor beta chain is drawn from a study of CD8+ T cells in alopecia areata. Extracted RNA was reverse transcribed, and the resulting cDNA served as sequencing template. The assay was immunoSEQ multiplex PCR, and TCRdb's table has in-frame clones only and misses some. The table records some 180,000 clones, about 63% of them present only once. Details on this clone: This specimen includes other DNA sequences encoding the same CDR3.

This CDR3 contains 12 residues. Trimming took off 4 bases at V and 4 bases at J, with 9 bases between the two ends. Germline loops: CDR1 SGHRS, CDR2 YFSETQ. The V call is TRBV5-1, the J call TRBJ2-7, with D unclear. The sample here was CD4+ T cells sorted from blood, taken at week 0. This clonotype was obtained from a human donor with alopecia areata. This CDR3 is CASSDRGYEQYF. CDR3 nucleotide sequence: TGCGCCAGCAGCGACCGAGGATACGAGCAGTACTTC.